This entry concerns a single TCR beta chain. What it recognizes is unknown. In the study's own analysis: Filtering differed, since immunoSEQ gave only junction sequences and no quality scores. Profiling relied on immunoSEQ multiplex PCR, and the TCRdb table lists in-frame clones only, not all of them. The V and J calls and clone size are taken from that table; D and trimming were inferred from the DNA. Here the sample spans hundreds of thousands of clones, about three quarters being singletons. This sample stems from a study of shared clonotypes between healthy human individuals. At the level of the study: Donor composition was two women and a few men, aged 18 to 49.

The CDR3 sequence is 14 residues long. Germline assignment: CDR1 SGHRS and CDR2 YFSETQ. V lost 5 bases and J lost 2, with 10 bases in between. Findings and caveats of the study: The study drew on few donors, limiting represented genetic and exposure-history diversity. Non-shared clonotypes had lower generation probabilities than clonotypes shared by all four sorted-subset donors.

The V and J genes are TRBV5-1 and TRBJ2-2; D not certain. The sequenced material came from memory CD4+ T cells sorted from blood. Subset in this sample: CD45RA-negative fraction. The sequence came from a woman in her 30s in good health. CDR3: CASRRTPNTGELFF. The CDR3 nucleotides are TGCGCCAGCAGGCGTACTCCAAACACCGGGGAGCTGTTTTTT.